This T cell receptor beta chain was retrieved from a study of blood T cells in healthy people across ages (dated by TCRdb to the mid-2010s). At the level of the whole study: Template switching captured roughly one uniquely barcoded TCR beta cDNA molecule per two T cells in model experiments. To avoid experimental bias, donors of different ages were randomly spread across the sequencing lanes. The donors were split into four age groups: young (average 16 years), middle-aged (39), aged (more than 55) and long-lived (under 85). The study measured age-related changes in TCR beta repertoire diversity using deep sequencing normalized with unique cDNA molecular identifiers. Two additional independent replicas of 1 million unique cDNA reads from the same blood draw were analyzed for two donors (one aged 18 to 29 and one aged 80 or older).

V loses 6 bases, J loses 3 bases, and the germline ends lie 16 bases apart. The CDR3 runs 15 residues from the cysteine to the phenylalanine. Left in the record is the CDR3 DNA by itself, 45 bases read in frame from the first base. Donors were 35 to 40 systemically healthy Caucasian individuals from Russia aged roughly 6 to 90 years. Each donor gave 8 to 10 milliliters of peripheral blood, drawn into EDTA-treated Vacutainer tubes. Ficoll-Paque density-gradient centrifugation was used to isolate PBMCs, with at least 7 million per sample. Total RNA was extracted from PBMCs with Trizol reagent, with at least 6 micrograms obtained per sample. For every donor, flow cytometry on a PBMC aliquot measured the percentage of naive CD45RAhigh/CD27high T cells. The receptor library was made with 5' RACE. For sequencing, an Illumina HiSeq 2500 was employed. A second PCR of roughly 6 to 11 cycles was run with a J-beta primer mix and a sample-barcoded 5' primer. Each TCR beta cDNA molecule received a unique molecular identifier from a template-switch 5' adaptor carrying 12 random nucleotides. Each sample yielded at least 2.5 million CDR3-containing paired-end reads. The Mint cDNA synthesis kit, primed by a TRBC-specific oligonucleotide, was used to synthesize first-strand cDNA from all RNA. All cDNA was treated with uracil-DNA glycosylase and then went through a first 18-cycle PCR with the universal primers M1SS and BC2_uni_R. Under the source paper's analysis protocol: For normalization, 1 million high-quality reads, each with a distinct molecular identifier, were randomly selected from each sample. Instead of being binned into consensus sequences, reads that shared molecular identifiers were thrown out. MiTCR, with a Q25 quality threshold and the strictest error-elimination algorithm, was used for CDR3 identification, clonotype clustering and error correction. A nonparametric unseen species model with Euler transformation was used to estimate a lower bound on total TCR beta diversity. The public reads were reanalyzed by TCRdb: fastp trimming at Q25, MiXCR alignment, in-frame beta chains only. Identical CDR3 protein sequences are pooled into one entry, listed with their most common genes and DNA. The authors' filters were not applied to this entry. Here the sample has hundreds of thousands of distinct CDR3 sequences; more than 45% occur a single time. The top ten hold around an eighth of the sample.

This clonotype showed up many times. What antigen it recognizes has not been identified. The record has no base qualities; no much larger clone is one base away. The full study reports these points: As age increased, observed TCR beta diversity per million T cells dropped in a roughly linear way, and a significant reduction was already evident by age 40. Donor CMV infection status was unknown, potentially confounding age-related changes in expanded clonotypes. The long-lived group showed more naive CD4+ T cells, fewer expanded clones and increased TCR diversity than the aged group, suggesting age selection. Estimates of total diversity based on one million sequenced T cells were regarded as lower bounds and as underestimates. Bulk unsorted PBMC profiling prevented conclusive comparison of naive and antigen-experienced compartments. A strong correlation was found between observed TCR beta diversity and the percentage of naive T cells measured by flow cytometry.

The chain joins TRBV12-3 or TRBV12-4 to TRBJ2-3; the D gene remains uncertain. The sequence derives from an elderly woman in good health. Sequencing used blood. The CDR3 corresponds to CASSSRTSETDTQYF. The base sequence is TGTGCCAGCAGCTCTAGGACCAGCGAGACAGATACGCAGTATTTT.